These 12 T cell receptor beta chains were sequenced from one sample in a study of molecular identifiers for immune sequencing clone quantification. From the PCR reads, TCRdb called clonotypes with MiXCR, one entry per CDR3 protein. The repertoire holds approximately 680,000 distinct CDR3 sequences, over 25% seen once, with 0.78% in the top ten. The sample was naive CD8+ T cells from blood, with Jurkat cell RNA spiked in. The subset denotes: FACS-sorted CD8+CD4-CCR7+CD45RA+ naive T cells. The receptors stem from a human donor in good health. Some libraries in this study had Jurkat cell RNA spiked in.

Notes on this clonotype: This sequence may be a read error, since a much larger clone differs from it by one base. The chain is built from TRBV28 and TRBJ2-7; 7 bases agree with TRBD2. The V gene end was trimmed by 6 bases and the J gene end by 2 bases; junction bases not matched to a gene: 13. The CDR3 is made up of 16 amino acids. Per germline, CDR1 MDHEN and CDR2 SYDVKM. The CDR3 nucleotides are TGTGCCAGCAGCCCACATTTACTAGCGCGTACCTACGAGCAGTACTTC. The encoded protein is CASSPHLLARTYEQYF.

The sample holds a few counts of this clonotype. The chain is built from TRBV12-3 or TRBV12-4 and TRBJ1-3; TRBD1 is a possible D gene (6 bases). The ends were cut back, 10 bases at V and 7 bases at J, with 17 bases in the middle. The CDR3 is made up of 13 amino acids. DNA of the CDR3: TGTGCCACTGTAACAGGGATTCTTAACACCATATATTTT. It is translated as CATVTGILNTIYF.

This chain uses TRBV20-1 with TRBJ2-2; 9 nucleotides agree with TRBD1. This CDR3 has 16 residues. J was trimmed by 5 bases and V by 7 bases; bases with no gene match: 14. In germline, CDR1 is DFQATT, CDR2 SNEGSKA (reference sequence). The CDR3 sequence is CSDWVGGQGYTGELFF. In DNA form, the CDR3 reads TGCAGTGATTGGGTGGGGGGACAGGGATATACCGGGGAGCTGTTTTTT.

This rearrangement joins TRBV7-3 to TRBJ2-7, with a weak D call TRBD2 (6 bases). CDR1 is SGHTA and CDR2 is FQGTGA in the germline V gene. Trimming removed 2 bases from V and 6 bases from J, with 20 bases in between. CDR3 size: 16 residues. The CDR3 DNA reads TGTGCCAGCAGCTTACTTCTTAGCGGCCCCCAAAGCGAGCAGTACTTC. Translated: CASSLLLSGPQSEQYF.

This clonotype was recorded many times. The rearrangement uses TRBV20-1 and TRBJ2-7; D remains unclear. This CDR3 comprises 13 residues. Germline-derived CDR1 and CDR2 are DFQATT and SNEGSKA (reference sequence). V was clipped by 1 base and J by 3 bases, with 10 bases between them. The CDR3 spells CSARATYHYEQYF. CDR3 nucleotides: TGCAGTGCTAGAGCCACCTACCACTACGAGCAGTACTTC.

This clonotype was counted many times. The rearrangement links TRBV6-5 to TRBJ2-7; TRBD2 matches 9 bases. Germline loops: CDR1 MNHEY, CDR2 SVGAGI. V lost 0 bases, J lost 2 bases, and 5 bases stayed unmatched. The CDR3 consists of 16 residues. Here the CDR3 DNA reads TGTGCCAGCAGTTACTCGATGGGACTAGCTGCCTACGAGCAGTACTTC. This gives the protein CASSYSMGLAAYEQYF.

The J gene is TRBJ1-4, the V gene TRBV6-1; unclear D gene. Per the germline V gene, CDR1 is MNHNS and CDR2 is SASEGT. CDR3 length equals 17 residues. V gave up 3 bases and J gave up 0 bases, with 14 bases separating them. The CDR3 DNA is TGTGCCAGCAGTGACGAGGGTGGCTCCGCAACTAATGAAAAACTGTTTTTT. This sequence encodes CASSDEGGSATNEKLFF.

In regard to this clonotype: Since no conserved phenylalanine or tryptophan closes the CDR3, a read error is the likely cause. The rearrangement links TRBV4-3 to TRBJ2-1, with 8 positions matching TRBD1. The CDR3 is 15 residues long. From germline, CDR1 is LGHNA and CDR2 YSLEER. V lost 10 bases to trimming and J lost 1 base; unmatched junction nucleotides: 9. The CDR3 DNA follows: TGCGCCACCCAGACGGACAGGGCGTCCTACAATGAGCAGTTCCTC. Translating it yields CATQTDRASYNEQFL.

This clonotype was seen a few times. CDR3 DNA sequence: TGTGCCAGCAGTTACGGTCGGTCTCTTGAAGCTTTCTTT. Translated: CASSYGRSLEAFF. The chain combines TRBV6-2 or TRBV6-3 with TRBJ1-1; no clear D gene. The V gene's germline CDR1 is MNHEY and CDR2 SVGEGT. The V end lost 2 bases, the J end lost 7 bases, and 11 bases lay between the germline ends. This CDR3 is built from 13 residues.

On this clonotype: With a much larger clone just one base away, this may be a read error. This rearrangement joins TRBV2 to TRBJ1-1, with D tentatively TRBD1 (5 bases). The V and J ends lost 1 base and 4 bases respectively, with 13 bases between them. The CDR3 sequence is 15 residues long. Germline V gene data show CDR1 as SNHLY and CDR2 as FYNNEI. CDR3 sequence (DNA): TGTGCCAGCAGTGAAGGTTGGCAGGGTGGCACTGAAGCTTTCTTT. This gives the protein CASSEGWQGGTEAFF.

There are a few counts of this clonotype. The chain links TRBV13 to TRBJ1-3; TRBD1 matches at 9 bases. CDR3 length equals 15 residues. The trim removed 4 bases at V and 2 bases at J, leaving 3 bases unmatched. The germline V gene has CDR1 PRHDT and CDR2 FYEKMQ (reference sequence). In nucleotides, the CDR3 is TGTGCCAGCAGCTGGGGGACAGGGACTGGAAACACCATATATTTT. It translates to CASSWGTGTGNTIYF. The variable domain in full, with the rest retrieved from reference TRBV13 and TRBJ1-3, is AAGVIQSPRHLIKEKRETATLKCYPIPRHDTVYWYQQGPGQDPQFLISFYEKMQSDKGSIPDRFSAQQFSDYHSELNMSSLELGDSALYFCASSWGTGTGNTIYFGEGSWLTVV.

This clonotype showed up just a few times. V usage is TRBV6-2 or TRBV6-3 and J usage is TRBJ2-1, with 8 bases lining up with TRBD1. CDR1 MNHEY and CDR2 SVGEGT come from the germline V gene. The ends lost 6 bases at V and 7 bases at J; junction bases unmatched: 11. The CDR3 extends over 15 amino acids. CDR3 amino acids: CASRQPGQATNEQFF. CDR3 in DNA: TGTGCCAGCAGACAACCGGGACAGGCAACAAATGAGCAGTTCTTC.